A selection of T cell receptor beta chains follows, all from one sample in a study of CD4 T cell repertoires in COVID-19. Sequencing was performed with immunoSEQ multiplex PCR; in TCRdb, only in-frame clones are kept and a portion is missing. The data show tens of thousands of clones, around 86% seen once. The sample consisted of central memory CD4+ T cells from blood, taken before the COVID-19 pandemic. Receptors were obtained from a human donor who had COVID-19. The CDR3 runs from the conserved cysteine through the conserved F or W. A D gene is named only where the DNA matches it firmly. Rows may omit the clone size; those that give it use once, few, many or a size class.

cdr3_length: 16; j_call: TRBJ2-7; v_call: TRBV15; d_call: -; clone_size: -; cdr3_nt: TGTGCCACCAGCAGAGTCGCGGGTCCGGGATCCTACGAGCAGTACTTC; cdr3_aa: CATSRVAGPGSYEQYF
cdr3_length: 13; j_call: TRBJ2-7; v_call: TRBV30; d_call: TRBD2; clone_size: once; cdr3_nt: TGTGCCTGGAGGACTAGCGGGAGTAACGAGCAGTACTTC; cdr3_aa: CAWRTSGSNEQYF
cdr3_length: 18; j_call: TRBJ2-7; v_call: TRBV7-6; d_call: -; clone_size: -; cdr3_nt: TGTGCCAGCAGCTTAGATCTCGGCGGGGGCCGAAGCTCCTACGAGCAGTACTTC; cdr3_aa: CASSLDLGGGRSSYEQYF
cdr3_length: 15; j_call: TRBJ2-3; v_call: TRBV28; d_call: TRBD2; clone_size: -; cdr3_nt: TGTGCCAGCAGTGTAGCGGGAGGGACGGCAGATACGCAGTATTTT; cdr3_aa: CASSVAGGTADTQYF
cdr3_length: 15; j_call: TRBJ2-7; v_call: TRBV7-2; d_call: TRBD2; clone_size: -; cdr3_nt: TGTGCCAGCAGCTTAGGGGCACTAGCGGGTTACGAGCAGTACTTC; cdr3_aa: CASSLGALAGYEQYF
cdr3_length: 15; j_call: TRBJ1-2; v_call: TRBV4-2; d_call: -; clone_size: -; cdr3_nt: TGTGCCAGCAGCCAAGATCTCCGGGAGATCTATGGCTACACCTTC; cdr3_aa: CASSQDLREIYGYTF
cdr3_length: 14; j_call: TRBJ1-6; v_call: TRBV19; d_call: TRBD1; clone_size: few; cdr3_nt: TGTGCCAGTAGCTTCGGACAGGGGTCTTCACCCCTCCACTTT; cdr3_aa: CASSFGQGSSPLHF
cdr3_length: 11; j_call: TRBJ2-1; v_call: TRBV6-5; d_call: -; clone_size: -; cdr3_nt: TGTGCCAGCGAGGCCTACAATGAGCAGTTCTTC; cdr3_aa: CASEAYNEQFF
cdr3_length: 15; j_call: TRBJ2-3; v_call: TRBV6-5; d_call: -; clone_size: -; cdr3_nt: TGTGCCAGCAGCTTACGGGGTAGCTTCACAGATACGCAGTATTTT; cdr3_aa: CASSLRGSFTDTQYF
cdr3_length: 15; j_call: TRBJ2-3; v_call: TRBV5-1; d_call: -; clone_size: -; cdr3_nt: TGCGCCAGCAGCTTGGTAGTAGCGGGCACAGATACGCAGTATTTT; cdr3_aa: CASSLVVAGTDTQYF
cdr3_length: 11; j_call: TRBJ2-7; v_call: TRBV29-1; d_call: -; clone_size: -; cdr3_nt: TGCAGCGTGGGGGGAGCCTACGAGCAGTACTTC; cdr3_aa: CSVGGAYEQYF
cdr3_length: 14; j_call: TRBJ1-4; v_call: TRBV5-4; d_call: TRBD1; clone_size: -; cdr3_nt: TGTGCCAGCAGCAAGGACAGGAGTAATGAAAAACTGTTTTTT; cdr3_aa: CASSKDRSNEKLFF
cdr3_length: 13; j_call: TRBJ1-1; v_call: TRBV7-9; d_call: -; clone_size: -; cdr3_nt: TGTGCCAGCAGCTTGTCGGAGGGCACTGAAGCTTTCTTT; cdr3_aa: CASSLSEGTEAFF
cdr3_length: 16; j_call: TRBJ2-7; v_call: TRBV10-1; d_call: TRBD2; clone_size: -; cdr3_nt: TGCGCCAGCAGTGAGTCTATTGGGACTAGAGCCTACGAGCAGTACTTC; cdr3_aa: CASSESIGTRAYEQYF
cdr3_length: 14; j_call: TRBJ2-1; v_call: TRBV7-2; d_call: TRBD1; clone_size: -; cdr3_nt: TGTGCCACCAAAGCCGGGACAGGGGCCGGTGAGCAGTTCTTC; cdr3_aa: CATKAGTGAGEQFF
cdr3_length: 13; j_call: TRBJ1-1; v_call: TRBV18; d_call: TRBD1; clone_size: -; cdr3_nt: TGTGCCAGCTCACCCGGGCAGGGGGCCGAAGCTTTCTTT; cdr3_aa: CASSPGQGAEAFF
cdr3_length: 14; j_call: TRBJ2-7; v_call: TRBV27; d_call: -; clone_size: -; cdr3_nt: TGTGCCAGCAGCCCCAGGGGAGACTCTAGGGAGCAGTACTTC; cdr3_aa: CASSPRGDSREQYF
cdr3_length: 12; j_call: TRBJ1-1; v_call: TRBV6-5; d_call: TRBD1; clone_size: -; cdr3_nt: TGTGCCAGCTGGACAGGGAAGACTGAAGCTTTCTTT; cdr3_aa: CASWTGKTEAFF
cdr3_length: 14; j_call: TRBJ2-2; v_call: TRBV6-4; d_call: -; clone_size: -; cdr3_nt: TGTGCCAGCAGCCCTGGGGCCAACACCGGGGAGCTGTTTTTT; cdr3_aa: CASSPGANTGELFF
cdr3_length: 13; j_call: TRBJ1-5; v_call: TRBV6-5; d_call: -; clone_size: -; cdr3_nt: TGTGCCAGCAGGGATCTACAGGGCCAGCCCCAGCATTTT; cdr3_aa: CASRDLQGQPQHF
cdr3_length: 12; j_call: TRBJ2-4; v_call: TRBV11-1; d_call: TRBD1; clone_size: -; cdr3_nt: TGTGCCAGCAGTCGGGACAGGGGCATTCAGTACTTC; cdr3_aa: CASSRDRGIQYF
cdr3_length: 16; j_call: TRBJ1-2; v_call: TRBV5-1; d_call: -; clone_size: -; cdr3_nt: TGCGCCAGCAGCTTGGCGGGGGAACTGGCTAACTATGGCTACACCTTC; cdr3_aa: CASSLAGELANYGYTF
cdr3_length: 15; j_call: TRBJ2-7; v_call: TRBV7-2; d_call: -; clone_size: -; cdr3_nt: TGTGCCAGCAGCTTAAGGGGTTTGGTTACCTACGAGCAGTACTTC; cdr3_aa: CASSLRGLVTYEQYF
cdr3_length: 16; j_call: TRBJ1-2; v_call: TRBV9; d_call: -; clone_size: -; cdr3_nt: TGTGCCAGCAGCGTCGGTGGGGCCCACGTTAACTATGGCTACACCTTC; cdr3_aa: CASSVGGAHVNYGYTF
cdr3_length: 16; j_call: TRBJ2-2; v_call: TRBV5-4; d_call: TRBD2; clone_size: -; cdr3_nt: TGTGCCAGCAGCCGCGTTCTAGCGGGAGATACCGGGGAGCTGTTTTTT; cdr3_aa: CASSRVLAGDTGELFF
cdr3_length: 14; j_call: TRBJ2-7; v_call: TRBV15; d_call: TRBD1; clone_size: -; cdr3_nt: TGTGCCACCAGCGTCCACAGGGGAAACTACGAGCAGTACTTC; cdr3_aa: CATSVHRGNYEQYF
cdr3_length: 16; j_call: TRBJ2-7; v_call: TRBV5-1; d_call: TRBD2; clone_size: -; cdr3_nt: TGCGCCAGCAGCTTGACCGGGACTAGCGGGTTCTACGAGCAGTACTTC; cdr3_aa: CASSLTGTSGFYEQYF
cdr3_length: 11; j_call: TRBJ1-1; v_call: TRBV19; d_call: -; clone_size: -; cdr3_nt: TGTGCCAGTAGTGAGGGAGGGAGAGCTTTCTTT; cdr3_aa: CASSEGGRAFF
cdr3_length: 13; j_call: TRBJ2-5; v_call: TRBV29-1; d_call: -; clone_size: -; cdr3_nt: TGCAGCGGGGAGGGGGGCATCGGAGAGACCCAGTACTTC; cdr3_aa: CSGEGGIGETQYF
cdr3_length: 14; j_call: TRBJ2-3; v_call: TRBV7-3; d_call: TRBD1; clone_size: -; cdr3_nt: TGTGCCAGCAGCCCGGGACAGAGCACAGATACGCAGTATTTT; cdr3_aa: CASSPGQSTDTQYF
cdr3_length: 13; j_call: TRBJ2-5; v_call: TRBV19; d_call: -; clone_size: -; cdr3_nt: TGTGCCAGTAGTATAGCTGGGGGAGGGACCCAGTACTTC; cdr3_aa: CASSIAGGGTQYF
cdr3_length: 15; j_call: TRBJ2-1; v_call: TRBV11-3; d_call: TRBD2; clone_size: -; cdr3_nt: TGTGCCAGCAGCTTCTCTAGCGGGATCTTTAATGAGCAGTTCTTC; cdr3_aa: CASSFSSGIFNEQFF
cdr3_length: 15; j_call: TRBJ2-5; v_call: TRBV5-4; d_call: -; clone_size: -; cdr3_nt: TGTGCCAGCAGCTTCGGAGGGGTCCTCCAAGAGACCCAGTACTTC; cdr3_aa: CASSFGGVLQETQYF
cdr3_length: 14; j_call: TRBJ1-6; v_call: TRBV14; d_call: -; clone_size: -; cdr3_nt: TGTGCCAGCAGCCTAGCTCCGGGGAATTCACCCCTCCACTTT; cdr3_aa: CASSLAPGNSPLHF
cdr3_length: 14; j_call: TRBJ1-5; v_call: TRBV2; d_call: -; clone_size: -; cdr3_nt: TGTGCCAGCAGTCTTGGGGCAGGGGAACAGCCCCAGCATTTT; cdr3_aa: CASSLGAGEQPQHF
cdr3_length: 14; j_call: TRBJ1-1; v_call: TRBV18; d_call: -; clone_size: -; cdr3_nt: TGTGCCAGCTCACCGGACACTTGGAACACTGAAGCTTTCTTT; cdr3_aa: CASSPDTWNTEAFF
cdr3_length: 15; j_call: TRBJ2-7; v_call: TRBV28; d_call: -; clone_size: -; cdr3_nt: TGTGCCAGCAGCCTAGCTGGGACTCCCTCCTACGAGCAGTACTTC; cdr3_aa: CASSLAGTPSYEQYF
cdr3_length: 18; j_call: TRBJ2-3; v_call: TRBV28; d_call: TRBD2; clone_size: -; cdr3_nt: TGTGCCAGCAGTCCACCGGGACTAGCGGCTCTTAGCACAGATACGCAGTATTTT; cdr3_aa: CASSPPGLAALSTDTQYF
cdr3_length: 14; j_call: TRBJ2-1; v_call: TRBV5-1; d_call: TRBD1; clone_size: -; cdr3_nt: TGCGCCAGCAGCCAACAGGGGGGCTACAATGAGCAGTTCTTC; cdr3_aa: CASSQQGGYNEQFF
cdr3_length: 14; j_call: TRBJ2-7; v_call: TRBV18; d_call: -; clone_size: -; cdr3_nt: TGTGCCAGCTCACCACGGGCAGGGGAGTACGAGCAGTACTTC; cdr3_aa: CASSPRAGEYEQYF
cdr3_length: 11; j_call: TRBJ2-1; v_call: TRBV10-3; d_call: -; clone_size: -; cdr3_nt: TGTGCCATCAGTGAGAGTCACGGGCAGTTCTTC; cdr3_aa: CAISESHGQFF
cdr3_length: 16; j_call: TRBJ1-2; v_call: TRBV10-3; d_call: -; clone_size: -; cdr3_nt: TGTGCCATCAGTGACTCGACTCAGGGCAAGGGGAAGGGCTACACCTTC; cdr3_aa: CAISDSTQGKGKGYTF
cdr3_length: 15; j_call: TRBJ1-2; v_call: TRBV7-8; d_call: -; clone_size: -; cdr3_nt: TGTGCCAGCAGCTTAGGTGGAGTTATGTGGGATGGCTACACCTTC; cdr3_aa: CASSLGGVMWDGYTF
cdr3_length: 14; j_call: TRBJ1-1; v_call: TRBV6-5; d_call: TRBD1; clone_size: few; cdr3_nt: TGTGCCAGCAGTTACTTGGCAGGGGGAACTGAAGCTTTCTTT; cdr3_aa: CASSYLAGGTEAFF
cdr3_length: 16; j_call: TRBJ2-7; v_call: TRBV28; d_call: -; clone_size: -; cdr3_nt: TGTGCCAGCAGTTTAATGGGGGGAGGTAGCAGTAAAAGGCAGTACTTC; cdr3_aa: CASSLMGGGSSKRQYF
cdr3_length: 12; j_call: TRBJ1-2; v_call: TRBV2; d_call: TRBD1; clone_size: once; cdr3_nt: TGTGCCAGCAAGACAGGGGAGCGTGGCTACACCTTC; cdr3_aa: CASKTGERGYTF
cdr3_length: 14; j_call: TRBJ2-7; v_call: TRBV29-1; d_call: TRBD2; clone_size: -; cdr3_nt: TGCAGCGTTGAGGTGGTTCTAGCGGGAAACGAGCAGTACTTC; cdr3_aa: CSVEVVLAGNEQYF
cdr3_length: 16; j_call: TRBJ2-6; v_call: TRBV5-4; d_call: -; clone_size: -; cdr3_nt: TGTGCCAGCAGCCCGAAGGAGAGCTCTGGGGCCAACGTCCTGACTTTC; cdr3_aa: CASSPKESSGANVLTF
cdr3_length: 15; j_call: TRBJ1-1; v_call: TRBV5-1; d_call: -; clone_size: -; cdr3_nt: TGCGCCAGCAGCTTGGAAATCGCGGAGAACACTGAAGCTTTCTTT; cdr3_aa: CASSLEIAENTEAFF
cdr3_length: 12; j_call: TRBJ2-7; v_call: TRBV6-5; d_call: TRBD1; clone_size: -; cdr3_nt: TGTGCCAGCGCTCCCACAGGGGGCGAGCAGTACTTC; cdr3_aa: CASAPTGGEQYF
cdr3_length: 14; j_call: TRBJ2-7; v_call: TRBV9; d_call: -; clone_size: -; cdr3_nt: TGTGCCAGCAGCGTAGGGACTCCCTCCTACGAGCAGTACTTC; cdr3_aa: CASSVGTPSYEQYF
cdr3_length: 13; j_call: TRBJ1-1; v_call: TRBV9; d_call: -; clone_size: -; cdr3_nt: TGTGCCAGCAGTCGGTTTTCCGACACTGAAGCTTTCTTT; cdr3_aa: CASSRFSDTEAFF
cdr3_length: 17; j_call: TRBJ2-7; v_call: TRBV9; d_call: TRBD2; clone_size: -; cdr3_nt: TGTGCCAGCAGCGTAGCGTGGCCGGGGGGTTCCCCCTACGAGCAGTACTTC; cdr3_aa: CASSVAWPGGSPYEQYF
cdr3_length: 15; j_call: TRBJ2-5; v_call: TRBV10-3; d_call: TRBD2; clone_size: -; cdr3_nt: TGTGCCATCAGGGCTAGCGGGGGAAATGGAGAGACCCAGTACTTC; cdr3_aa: CAIRASGGNGETQYF
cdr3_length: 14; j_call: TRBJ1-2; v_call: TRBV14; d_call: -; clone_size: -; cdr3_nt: TGTGCCAGCAGCCAAGAAATTTCAGGGAAGCGCTACACCTTC; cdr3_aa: CASSQEISGKRYTF
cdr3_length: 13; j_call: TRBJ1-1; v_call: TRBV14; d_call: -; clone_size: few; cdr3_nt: TGTGCCAGCAGCCAAGATCTGGGGTTGCCACAGGGTTTT; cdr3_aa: CASSQDLGLPQGF
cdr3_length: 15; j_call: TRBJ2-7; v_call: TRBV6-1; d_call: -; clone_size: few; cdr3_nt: TGTGCCAGCAGTGAAGGGGAAGGGGCGACTTACGAGCAGTACTTC; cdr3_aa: CASSEGEGATYEQYF
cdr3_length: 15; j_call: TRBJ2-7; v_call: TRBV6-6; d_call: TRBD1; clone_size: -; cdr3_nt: TGTGCCAGCAGTTACTATCCCGGGACAGGCTACGAGCAGTACTTC; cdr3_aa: CASSYYPGTGYEQYF
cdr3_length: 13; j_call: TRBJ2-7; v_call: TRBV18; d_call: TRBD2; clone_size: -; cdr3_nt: TGTGCCAGCTCACCGGGCGGGGGGGCTTGGCAGTACTTC; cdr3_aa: CASSPGGGAWQYF